This T cell receptor (beta chain) emerged from a study of blood T cells in healthy people across ages. Study results and limitations: PBMCs left unsorted prevented a conclusive naive versus antigen-experienced comparison. Strong correlation linked observed beta diversity and percent naive T cells.

The germline V gene encodes CDR1 MDHEN and CDR2 SYDVKM. V gave up 10 bases and J gave up 7 bases, with 16 bases separating them. CDR3 length: 12 amino acids. The use of a sample-barcoded 5' primer and a J-beta primer mix characterized a second PCR of roughly 6 to 11 cycles. TCRdb fed the 5' RACE reads into MiXCR, producing one record per CDR3 protein. The sample has hundreds of thousands of distinct CDR3 sequences, 45% to 60% seen once. Russia was home to the donors, healthy Caucasian individuals aged roughly 6 to 95. This clonotype occurred many times. No antigen is known for it. The clonotype originates from an elderly woman in good health. This rearrangement joins TRBV28 to TRBJ2-5; D is unclear. The sequenced material came from blood. CDR3 loop: CATGIEVGTQYF. The CDR3 DNA reads TGTGCCACCGGTATAGAGGTGGGGACCCAGTACTTC.